Described below is a single T cell receptor beta chain sequence and its context. The sample belongs to a study of cytomegalovirus exposure and HLA in healthy donors. The PCR was carried out with 60 Vbeta primers and 13 Jbeta primers. Some clones are missing from TCRdb's copy, which holds only in-frame ones; the method was immunoSEQ multiplex PCR. The table records 120,000 or so clones, about 80% of them present only once. V lost 0 bases and J lost 2, with 7 bases in between. The V gene's germline CDR1 is SGDLS and CDR2 YYNGEE. The CDR3 is 14 residues long. This sequence joins TRBV9 and TRBJ2-3, with a weak D call TRBD2 (6 bases). Material for sequencing was PBMCs. This sequence was found in a woman aged 45-65 years in good health and CMV-seropositive. The CDR3 is CASSVGGITDTQYF. CDR3 DNA: TGTGCCAGCAGCGTAGGCGGGATCACAGATACGCAGTATTTT.